This T cell receptor (beta chain) is from a study of response to subunit inactivated influenza vaccine. TCRdb independently ran MiXCR on the RT-PCR reads; one entry per CDR3 protein. The sample lists 800,000 to 1,000,000 distinct CDR3 sequences, 21% occurring once. This clonotype was counted many times. The antigen is undetermined. Findings of the study overall: Authors suggested that a seasonal influenza vaccination recruits few new T cells each time.

This CDR3 has 14 residues. The V gene lost 6 bases and the J gene lost 4 bases, with 12 bases spanning the gap. The starting material was PBMCs from blood, obtained roughly 5 days after vaccination. This TCR was recovered from a man in his fifties or sixties who received an inactivated influenza vaccine. The chain carries TRBV12-3 or TRBV12-4 and TRBJ2-2, with D possibly TRBD1 on 6 matching bases. DNA for the CDR3: TGTGCCAGCAGCGGACAGCGAAGCACCGGGGAGCTGTTTTTT. Translation: CASSGQRSTGELFF.